A selection of T cell receptor beta chains follows, all from one sample in a study of blood T cell repertoires in COVID-19. Method: immunoSEQ multiplex PCR; TCRdb's copy keeps in-frame clones and lacks some. The table includes roughly 450,000 clones, about 90% detected once. Sequenced: PBMCs or T cells enriched from blood (not recorded which). The receptors originated from a man aged 18 to 30 who had recovered from COVID-19. CDR3s include the opening cysteine and the closing phenylalanine or tryptophan. Each record gives: clone size, CDR3 length, J gene, V gene, D gene, CDR3 protein, CDR3 DNA. D genes are given only for firm matches. The size of a clone is reported for some rows only, either as once, few or many, or as a class for expanded clones.

. 15 TRBJ1-3 TRBV28 . CASGMGPHSGNTIYF TGTGCCAGCGGGATGGGGCCACACTCTGGAAACACCATATATTTT
. 14 TRBJ2-5 TRBV29-1 . CSVEGGHFQETQYF TGCAGCGTTGAAGGAGGACATTTCCAAGAGACCCAGTACTTC
. 14 TRBJ2-7 TRBV11-2 TRBD2 CASSLAGTTYEQYF TGTGCCAGCAGCTTAGCAGGGACTACATACGAGCAGTACTTC
. 14 TRBJ1-1 TRBV11-2 . CASTKSGGWPGAFF TGTGCCAGCACCAAATCGGGGGGATGGCCGGGAGCTTTCTTT
. 13 TRBJ2-7 TRBV14 . CASSPGRGVGQYF TGTGCCAGCAGCCCCGGACGGGGAGTAGGGCAGTACTTC
. 15 TRBJ2-2 TRBV4-1 . CASRFTLARPGELFF TGCGCCAGCCGGTTTACACTAGCCAGACCCGGGGAGCTGTTTTTT
. 17 TRBJ2-2 TRBV5-4 TRBD1 CASTRGQEGFRTGELFF TGTGCCAGCACCCGCGGACAGGAAGGTTTTAGAACCGGGGAGCTGTTTTTT
. 16 TRBJ2-3 TRBV12-5 TRBD2 CASGSGTSLDTDTQYF TGTGCTAGTGGTTCCGGGACTAGCCTAGACACAGATACGCAGTATTTT
once 11 TRBJ2-7 TRBV6-5 . CASRYDFEQYF TGTGCCAGCAGATATGACTTCGAGCAGTACTTC
. 15 TRBJ2-1 TRBV28 . CASSEGLARDNEQFF TGTGCCAGCAGCGAGGGGCTAGCGCGTGACAATGAGCAGTTCTTC
. 16 TRBJ2-1 TRBV5-1 . CASSLWGVIGVNEQFF TGCGCCAGCAGCTTGTGGGGGGTTATTGGGGTCAATGAGCAGTTCTTC
. 17 TRBJ1-2 TRBV7-9 TRBD1 CASTLWAGQRVNYGYTF TGTGCCAGCACCCTCTGGGCGGGACAGAGGGTTAACTATGGCTACACCTTC
. 17 TRBJ1-5 TRBV4-1 TRBD1 CASSQNPTGQGDQPQHF TGCGCCAGCAGCCAAAACCCAACGGGACAGGGGGATCAGCCCCAGCATTTT
. 14 TRBJ2-2 TRBV18 . CASSPPTGTGELFF TGTGCCAGCTCACCACCGACTGGGACCGGGGAGCTGTTTTTT
. 14 TRBJ2-2 TRBV7-9 TRBD2 CAAGLQGNTGELFF TGCGCAGCGGGATTGCAGGGGAACACCGGGGAGCTGTTTTTT
. 14 TRBJ2-1 TRBV25-1 . CASSDALASNEQFF TGTGCCAGCAGTGATGCACTAGCCAGCAATGAGCAGTTCTTC
. 16 TRBJ2-7 TRBV18 . CASSPKVAGNSYEQYF TGTGCCAGCTCACCAAAGGTAGCAGGGAACTCCTACGAGCAGTACTTC
. 16 TRBJ1-6 TRBV7-8 . CASSLALGRGYSPLHF TGTGCCAGCAGCTTAGCGTTGGGCCGGGGTTATTCACCCCTCCACTTT
. 14 TRBJ1-2 TRBV19 . CASSPRTANYGYTF TGTGCCAGTAGTCCGAGGACAGCTAACTATGGCTACACCTTC
. 17 TRBJ2-7 TRBV10-1 . CASSDQIDPTVPAEQYF TGCGCCAGCAGTGACCAAATCGACCCGACAGTACCCGCCGAGCAGTACTTC
. 14 TRBJ1-2 TRBV5-6 . CASSLVRGAHGYTF TGTGCCAGCAGCTTGGTTCGGGGGGCGCATGGCTACACCTTC
. 15 TRBJ2-2 TRBV7-9 . CASSLVRGNTGELFF TGTGCCAGCAGCTTAGTCAGGGGTAACACCGGGGAGCTGTTTTTT
once 14 TRBJ1-1 TRBV19 . CASSISNWRGGSFF TGTGCCAGTAGTATTTCGAACTGGAGGGGGGGGTCTTTCTTT
. 15 TRBJ1-2 TRBV6-5 TRBD1 CASSPGTVPLYGYTF TGTGCCAGCAGTCCAGGGACAGTTCCCCTCTATGGCTACACCTTC
. 14 TRBJ2-3 TRBV5-1 . CASSPAVSTDTQYF TGCGCCAGCAGCCCCGCGGTAAGCACAGATACGCAGTATTTT
. 15 TRBJ1-1 TRBV3-1/TRBV3-2 . CASSLPGQRDTEAFF TGTGCCAGCAGCCTCCCAGGACAGAGGGACACTGAAGCTTTCTTT
. 14 TRBJ1-4 TRBV29-1 . CSATTGSTNEKLFF TGCAGTGCAACAACAGGGTCAACTAATGAAAAACTGTTTTTT
. 12 TRBJ1-1 TRBV12-5 . CASGRRLGEAFF TGTGCTAGTGGACGGCGGCTCGGGGAAGCTTTCTTT
. 12 TRBJ2-1 TRBV5-5 . CASSFIGREQFF TGTGCCAGCAGCTTTATAGGGAGGGAGCAGTTCTTC
. 16 TRBJ2-7 TRBV19 . CASQEAGWASTYEQYF TGTGCCAGTCAGGAGGCCGGTTGGGCCTCGACCTACGAGCAGTACTTC
once 14 TRBJ1-5 TRBV27 . CASSLAGSNQPQHF TGTGCCAGCAGTTTGGCGGGTAGCAATCAGCCCCAGCATTTT
. 16 TRBJ2-2 TRBV21-1 . CASSKAEEGITGELFF TGTGCCAGCAGCAAAGCTGAGGAAGGCATCACCGGGGAGCTGTTTTTT
. 14 TRBJ1-2 TRBV11-2 . CASSLVENSYGYTF TGTGCCAGCAGCTTAGTGGAGAATTCCTATGGCTACACCTTC
once 12 TRBJ1-2 TRBV28 TRBD1 CATEGQTYGYTF TGTGCCACCGAGGGACAGACCTATGGCTACACCTTC
. 14 TRBJ1-1 TRBV5-1 . CASSLQGAGTEAFF TGCGCCAGTAGCCTGCAGGGTGCTGGGACTGAAGCTTTCTTT
. 11 TRBJ1-2 TRBV7-9 . CASSPGDGYTF TGTGCCAGCAGCCCAGGGGATGGCTACACCTTC
. 11 TRBJ2-2 TRBV12-3/TRBV12-4 . CASQNTGELFF TGTGCCAGCCAGAACACCGGGGAGCTGTTTTTT
. 13 TRBJ2-3 TRBV10-3 TRBD2 CAIRGSSGGTQYF TGTGCCATCAGGGGGTCTAGCGGGGGTACGCAGTATTTT
. 14 TRBJ1-5 TRBV7-8 . CASSFLGRAQPQHF TGTGCCAGCAGCTTCCTTGGCAGGGCCCAGCCCCAGCATTTT
. 14 TRBJ2-7 TRBV11-2 . CASSLPPVESEQYF TGTGCCAGCAGCCTCCCTCCCGTGGAGTCCGAGCAGTACTTC
once 15 TRBJ1-2 TRBV2 TRBD1 CASNQGTGGDYGYTF TGTGCCAGCAACCAAGGGACAGGGGGTGACTATGGCTACACCTTC
. 15 TRBJ2-7 TRBV28 . CASSPRQVGLYEQYF TGTGCCAGCAGTCCGAGACAGGTCGGTCTCTACGAGCAGTACTTC
once 15 TRBJ1-1 TRBV4-1 . CASSQVMGMNTEAFF TGCGCCAGCAGCCAAGTAATGGGCATGAACACTGAAGCTTTCTTT
. 17 TRBJ2-3 TRBV6-6 . CASSRGSDKVGTDTQYF TGTGCCAGCAGCCGAGGATCCGACAAGGTGGGCACAGATACGCAGTATTTT
. 14 TRBJ2-7 TRBV7-2 . CASSLGYPSSEQYF TGTGCCAGCAGCTTAGGCTACCCTTCCTCCGAGCAGTACTTC
. 14 TRBJ1-1 TRBV2 . CASSVVGVGTEAFF TGTGCCAGCAGCGTGGTAGGGGTGGGGACTGAAGCTTTCTTT
. 15 TRBJ1-5 TRBV30 . CAWRRGDLRNQPQHF TGTGCCTGGAGGCGGGGGGATCTGCGCAATCAGCCCCAGCATTTT
. 13 TRBJ2-1 TRBV5-1 . CASSSTGPNEQFF TGCGCCAGCAGCTCCACAGGGCCCAATGAGCAGTTCTTC
. 17 TRBJ2-7 TRBV7-2 . CASSQEKGIYGPYEQYF TGTGCCAGCAGCCAGGAGAAGGGGATTTACGGGCCCTACGAGCAGTACTTC
. 16 TRBJ1-3 TRBV3-1/TRBV3-2 . CASSQGQGLSGNTIYF TGTGCCAGCAGCCAAGGCCAGGGCCTCTCTGGAAACACCATATATTTT
. 15 TRBJ2-3 TRBV5-1 TRBD2 CASSLDGGLSDTQYF TGCGCCAGCAGCTTGGACGGGGGGTTGTCAGATACGCAGTATTTT
once 13 TRBJ1-1 TRBV24-1 TRBD1 CATKATRDSEAFF TGTGCCACCAAAGCAACCCGGGACAGTGAAGCTTTCTTT
. 15 TRBJ2-7 TRBV30 . CAWSVWGRVDYEQYF TGTGCCTGGAGTGTTTGGGGCAGGGTCGACTACGAGCAGTACTTC
. 16 TRBJ1-2 TRBV9 . CASSAVSTGNNYGYTF TGTGCCAGCAGCGCCGTAAGTACAGGGAACAACTATGGCTACACCTTC
once 15 TRBJ1-2 TRBV4-1 . CASSQVVRSNYGYTF TGCGCCAGCAGCCAAGTGGTCAGATCTAACTATGGCTACACCTTC
. 15 TRBJ1-2 TRBV6-5 . CASSRQETVNYGYTF TGTGCCAGCAGTCGACAGGAAACCGTTAACTATGGCTACACCTTC
. 15 TRBJ1-5 TRBV2 TRBD1 CASSPGGTGVGAQHF TGTGCCAGCAGTCCAGGGGGGACAGGAGTAGGGGCCCAGCATTTT